This is a list of T cell receptor beta chains from one sample in a study of CD8 T cells in Susac syndrome. Using its own MiXCR run on the immunoSEQ multiplex PCR reads, TCRdb lists one record per CDR3 protein. The sample has 92,000 or so distinct CDR3 sequences; approximately 96% are singletons. Sequences were obtained from CD8+ T cells from PBMCs. Receptor source: a human donor with Susac syndrome. CDR3s leave out the opening cysteine and the closing phenylalanine or tryptophan.

cdr3_length,v_call,j_call,cdr3_aa
14,TRBV7-9,TRBJ2-4,ASSGDTGETKNIQY
11,TRBV5-4,TRBJ2-3,ASTPVNTDTQY
12,TRBV20-1,TRBJ2-1,SARDWGNYNEQF
13,TRBV5-6,TRBJ2-5,ASSLGYGGLETQY
11,TRBV27,TRBJ1-2,ASRQGARWGYT
12,TRBV23-1,TRBJ1-2,ASSQSGGDYGYT
12,TRBV28,TRBJ2-7,ASSFGQTSYEQY
11,TRBV20-1,TRBJ2-5,SEERGGTKTQY
16,TRBV4-3,TRBJ2-5,ASSQDTSGGSFEETQY
10,TRBV28,TRBJ1-2,ASSSNREGYT
11,TRBV20-1,TRBJ1-2,SAVAGGISGYT
12,TRBV7-8,TRBJ2-7,ASSLSDGGYEQY
13,TRBV4-1,TRBJ1-2,ASSQEGKGPYGYT
11,TRBV30,TRBJ1-2,AWSSEANYGYT
13,TRBV4-3,TRBJ2-7,ASSQDRQGLPEQY
10,TRBV20-1,TRBJ1-2,SAPIGDYGYT
16,TRBV20-1,TRBJ1-6,SAEGSGTLPSWDSPLH
12,TRBV25-1,TRBJ2-7,ASSAPGASYEQY
13,TRBV7-9,TRBJ1-1,ASSSRVSRNTEAF
10,TRBV7-9,TRBJ2-7,ASSFERGEQY